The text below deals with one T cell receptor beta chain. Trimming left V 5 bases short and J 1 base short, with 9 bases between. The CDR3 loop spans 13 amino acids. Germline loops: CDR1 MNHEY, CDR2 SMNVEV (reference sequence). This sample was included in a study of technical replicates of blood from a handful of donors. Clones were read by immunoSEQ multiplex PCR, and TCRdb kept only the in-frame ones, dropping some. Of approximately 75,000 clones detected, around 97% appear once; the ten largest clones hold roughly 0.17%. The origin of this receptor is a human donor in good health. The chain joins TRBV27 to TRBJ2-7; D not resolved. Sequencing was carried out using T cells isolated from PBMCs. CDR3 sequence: CASSPPSSYEQYF. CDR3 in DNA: TGTGCCAGCAGTCCCCCCAGTTCCTACGAGCAGTACTTC.